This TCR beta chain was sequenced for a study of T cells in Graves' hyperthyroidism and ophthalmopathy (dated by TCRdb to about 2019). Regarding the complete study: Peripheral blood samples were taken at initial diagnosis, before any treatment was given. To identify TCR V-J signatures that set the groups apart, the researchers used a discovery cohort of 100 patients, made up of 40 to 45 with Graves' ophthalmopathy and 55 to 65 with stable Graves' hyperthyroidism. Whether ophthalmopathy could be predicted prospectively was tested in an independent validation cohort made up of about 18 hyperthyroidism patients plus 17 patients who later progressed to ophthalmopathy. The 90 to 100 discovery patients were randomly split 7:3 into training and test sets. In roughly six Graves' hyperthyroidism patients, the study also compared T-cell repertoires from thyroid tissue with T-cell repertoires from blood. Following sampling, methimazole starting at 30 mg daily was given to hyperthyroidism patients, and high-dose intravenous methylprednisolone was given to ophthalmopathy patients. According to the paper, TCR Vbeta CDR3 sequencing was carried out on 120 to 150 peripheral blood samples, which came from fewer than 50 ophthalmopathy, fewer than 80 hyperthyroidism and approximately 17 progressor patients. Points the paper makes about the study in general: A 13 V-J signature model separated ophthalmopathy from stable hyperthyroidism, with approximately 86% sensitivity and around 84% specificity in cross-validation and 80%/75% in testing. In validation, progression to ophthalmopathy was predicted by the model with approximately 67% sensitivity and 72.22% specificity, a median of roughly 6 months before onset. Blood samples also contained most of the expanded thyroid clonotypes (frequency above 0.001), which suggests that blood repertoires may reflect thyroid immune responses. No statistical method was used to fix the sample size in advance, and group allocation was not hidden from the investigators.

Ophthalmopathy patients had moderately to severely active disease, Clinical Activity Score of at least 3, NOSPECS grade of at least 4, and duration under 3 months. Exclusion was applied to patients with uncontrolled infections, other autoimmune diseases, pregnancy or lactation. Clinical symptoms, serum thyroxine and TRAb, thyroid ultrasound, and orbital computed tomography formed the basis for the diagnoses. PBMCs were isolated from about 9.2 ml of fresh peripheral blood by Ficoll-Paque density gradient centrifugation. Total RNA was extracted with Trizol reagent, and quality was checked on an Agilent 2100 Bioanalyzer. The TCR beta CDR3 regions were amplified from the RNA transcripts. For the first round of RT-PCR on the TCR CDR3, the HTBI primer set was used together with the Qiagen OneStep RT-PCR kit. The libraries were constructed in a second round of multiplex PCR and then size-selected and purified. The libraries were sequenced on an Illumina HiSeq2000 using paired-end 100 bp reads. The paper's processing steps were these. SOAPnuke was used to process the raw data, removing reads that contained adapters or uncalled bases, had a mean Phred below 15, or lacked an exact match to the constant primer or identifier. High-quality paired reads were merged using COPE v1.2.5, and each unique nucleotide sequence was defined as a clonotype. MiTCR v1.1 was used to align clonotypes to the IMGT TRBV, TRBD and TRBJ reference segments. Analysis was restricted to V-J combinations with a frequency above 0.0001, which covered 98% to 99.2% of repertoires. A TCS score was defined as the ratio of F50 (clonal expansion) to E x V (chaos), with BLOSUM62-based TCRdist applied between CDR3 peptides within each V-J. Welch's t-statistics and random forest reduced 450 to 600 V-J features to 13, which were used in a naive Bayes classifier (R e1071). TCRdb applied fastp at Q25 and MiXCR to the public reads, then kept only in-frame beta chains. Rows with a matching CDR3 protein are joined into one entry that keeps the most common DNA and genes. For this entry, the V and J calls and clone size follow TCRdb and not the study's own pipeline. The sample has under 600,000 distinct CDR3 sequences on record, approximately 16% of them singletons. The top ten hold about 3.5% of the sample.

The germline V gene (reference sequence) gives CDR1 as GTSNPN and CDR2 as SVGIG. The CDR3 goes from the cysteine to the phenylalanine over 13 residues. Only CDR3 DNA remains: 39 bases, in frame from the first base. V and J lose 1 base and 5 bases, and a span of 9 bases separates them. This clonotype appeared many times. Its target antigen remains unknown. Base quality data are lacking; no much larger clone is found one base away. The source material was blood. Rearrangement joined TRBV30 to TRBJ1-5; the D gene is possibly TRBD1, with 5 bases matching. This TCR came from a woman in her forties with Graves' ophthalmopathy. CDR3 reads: CAWSGQGHQPQHF. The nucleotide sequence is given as TGTGCCTGGAGTGGGCAGGGCCATCAGCCCCAGCATTTT.